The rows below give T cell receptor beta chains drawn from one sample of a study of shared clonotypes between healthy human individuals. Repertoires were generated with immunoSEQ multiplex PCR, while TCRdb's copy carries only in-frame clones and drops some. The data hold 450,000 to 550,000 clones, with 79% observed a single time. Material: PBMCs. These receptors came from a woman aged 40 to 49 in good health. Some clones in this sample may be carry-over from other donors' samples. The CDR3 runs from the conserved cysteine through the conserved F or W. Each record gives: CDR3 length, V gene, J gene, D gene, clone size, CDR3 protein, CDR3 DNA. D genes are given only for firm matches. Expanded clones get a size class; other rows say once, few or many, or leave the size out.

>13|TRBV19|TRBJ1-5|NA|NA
CASSFRTGRPQHF
TGTGCCAGTAGTTTCCGGACGGGGCGGCCCCAGCATTTT
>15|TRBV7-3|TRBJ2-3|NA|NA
CASSPGLARADTQYF
TGTGCCAGCAGCCCGGGGCTAGCACGCGCAGATACGCAGTATTTT
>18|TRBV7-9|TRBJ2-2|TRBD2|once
CASSCLAGDPGDTGELFF
TGTGCCAGCAGCTGTCTAGCGGGAGACCCTGGGGACACCGGGGAGCTGTTTTTT
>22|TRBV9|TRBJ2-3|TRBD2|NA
CASSVATSTSGRAEFSTDTQYF
TGTGCCAGCAGCGTAGCCACCTCGACTAGCGGGAGGGCCGAGTTTAGCACAGATACGCAGTATTTT
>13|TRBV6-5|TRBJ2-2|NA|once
CASSSTLDGELFF
TGTGCCAGCAGTTCAACCTTGGACGGGGAGCTGTTTTTT
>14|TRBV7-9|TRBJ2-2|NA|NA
CASSPTSFSGELFF
TGTGCCAGCAGCCCCACCAGTTTTTCCGGGGAGCTGTTTTTT
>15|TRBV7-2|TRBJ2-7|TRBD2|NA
CASSLVAGGPYEQYF
TGTGCCAGCAGCTTAGTAGCGGGAGGACCCTACGAGCAGTACTTC
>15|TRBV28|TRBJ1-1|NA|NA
CASSPRTIVNTEAFF
TGTGCCAGCAGTCCGAGGACAATCGTGAACACTGAAGCTTTCTTT
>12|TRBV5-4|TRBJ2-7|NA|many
CASSFGIYEQYF
TGTGCCAGCAGCTTCGGAATCTACGAGCAGTACTTC
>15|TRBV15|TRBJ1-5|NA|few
CATSRDFGSNQPQHF
TGTGCCACCAGCAGAGATTTTGGAAGCAATCAGCCCCAGCATTTT
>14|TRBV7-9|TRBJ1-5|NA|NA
CASSPQGGNQPQHF
TGTGCCAGCAGCCCGCAGGGAGGCAATCAGCCCCAGCATTTT
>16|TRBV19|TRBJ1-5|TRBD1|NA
CASSRTGTGFYQPQHF
TGTGCCAGTAGTAGAACCGGGACAGGGTTCTATCAGCCCCAGCATTTT
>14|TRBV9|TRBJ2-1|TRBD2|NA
CATSRGGSYNEQFF
TGTGCTACCTCGCGGGGGGGCTCCTACAATGAGCAGTTCTTC
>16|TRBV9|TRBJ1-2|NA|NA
CASSSYGSGAVYGYTF
TGTGCCAGCAGCTCCTATGGGTCAGGGGCGGTCTATGGCTACACCTTC
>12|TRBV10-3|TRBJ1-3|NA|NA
CAISDLGNTIYF
TGTGCCATCAGTGACCTTGGAAACACCATATATTTT
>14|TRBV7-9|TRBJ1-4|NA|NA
CASRRGDGGEKLFF
TGTGCCAGCAGACGAGGGGATGGCGGTGAAAAACTGTTTTTT
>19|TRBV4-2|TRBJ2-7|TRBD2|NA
CASSQEGTSGRNLVYEQYF
TGTGCCAGCAGCCAGGAAGGGACTAGCGGGCGAAACCTAGTCTACGAGCAGTACTTC
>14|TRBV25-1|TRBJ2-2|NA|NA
CASSELQNTGELFF
TGTGCCAGCAGTGAATTACAGAACACCGGGGAGCTGTTTTTT
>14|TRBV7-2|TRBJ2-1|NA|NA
CASSLGAESNEQFF
TGTGCCAGCAGCTTAGGTGCGGAGAGCAATGAGCAGTTCTTC
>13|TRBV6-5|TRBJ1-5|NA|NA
CASRQARDQPQHF
TGTGCCAGCCGCCAGGCCCGCGATCAGCCCCAGCATTTT
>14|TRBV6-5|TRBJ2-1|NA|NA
CASSDRGGLVEQFF
TGTGCCAGCAGTGACCGAGGGGGGTTGGTTGAGCAGTTCTTC
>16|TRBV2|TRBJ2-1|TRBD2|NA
CASSEASGRFGNEQFF
TGTGCCAGCAGTGAAGCCAGCGGGAGGTTTGGCAATGAGCAGTTCTTC
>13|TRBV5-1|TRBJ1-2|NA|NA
CASSWRERDGYTF
TGCGCCAGCAGCTGGAGGGAGCGGGATGGCTACACCTTC
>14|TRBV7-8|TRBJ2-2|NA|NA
CASSPAPNTGELFF
TGTGCCAGCAGCCCCGCACCGAACACCGGGGAGCTGTTTTTT
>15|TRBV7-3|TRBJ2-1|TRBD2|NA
CASSSGLAGRDEQFF
TGTGCCAGCAGCTCAGGTCTAGCGGGACGAGATGAGCAGTTCTTC
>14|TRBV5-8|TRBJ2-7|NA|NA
CASSAGHGPYEQYF
TGTGCCAGCAGCGCGGGCCACGGACCCTACGAGCAGTACTTC